Detailed here is one T cell receptor (beta chain). This CDR3 spans 13 amino acids. The germline gives CDR1 MDHEN, CDR2 SYDVKM. V was trimmed by 6 bases and J by 4 bases, leaving 10 bases between them. The record originates from a study of blood T cell repertoires in COVID-19. Overall study: Spain, Italy and the United States supplied samples that represented acute and convalescent COVID-19. Sources were T cells, B-cell-depleted T cells, or PBMCs; the material itself was cDNA or gDNA.

Produced via immunoSEQ multiplex PCR; TCRdb's table is partial and in-frame only. The table lists roughly 74,000 clones, 70% to 90% of them singletons. Input material: peripheral blood. The receptor's source is a man in his 70s with active or convalescent COVID-19. The chain recombines TRBV28 with TRBJ1-5; D is undetermined. CDR3 region: CASSYPTNQPQHF. CDR3 bases: TGTGCCAGCAGCTACCCTACGAATCAGCCCCAGCATTTT.